The rows below give T cell receptor beta chains drawn from one sample of a study of PD-1 blockade in mismatch repair-deficient tumors. Sequencing used immunoSEQ multiplex PCR; TCRdb keeps in-frame clones, though not all of them. The profile shows nearly 25,000 clones, more than 80% of them singletons. The sequencing here drew on peripheral blood, taken 12 weeks after starting pembrolizumab. Every receptor here comes from an adult with mismatch repair-deficient cancer. Each CDR3 is given with its conserved first and last residue. The D gene is left open where the match is weak. Not all rows give a size; the values are once, few, many and, for expanded clones, a class.

cdr3_nt cdr3_aa d_call clone_size j_call v_call
TGTGCCAGTAGTATGGGACAGGGGGGCTACGAGCAGTACTTC CASSMGQGGYEQYF TRBD1 medium-sized TRBJ2-7 TRBV19
TGTGCCAGCAGTTTTAACAGGGGCCTCCCAGATACGCAGTATTTT CASSFNRGLPDTQYF TRBD1 NA TRBJ2-3 TRBV28
TGTGCCAGCAGTCGGGACTCCGGTGGTGAGCAGTTCTTC CASSRDSGGEQFF NA NA TRBJ2-1 TRBV6-4
TGTGCCTGGGACAGGGGTTATGGCTACACCTTC CAWDRGYGYTF TRBD1 NA TRBJ1-2 TRBV30
TGTGCCAGCAGCCCTCCGACTAGATCCCTGAACACTGAAGCTTTCTTT CASSPPTRSLNTEAFF NA NA TRBJ1-1 TRBV21-1
TGTGCCAGCAGCCATCACCCGCGGGGGGCCAACGTCCTGACTTTC CASSHHPRGANVLTF NA NA TRBJ2-6 TRBV11-2
TGCGCCAGCAGCCTAGAGCCGACTAGCGGGGCTAACAATGAGCAGTTCTTC CASSLEPTSGANNEQFF TRBD2 NA TRBJ2-1 TRBV4-1
TGTGCCAGCAGAAGGACAGGCTTTAATGAAAAACTGTTTTTT CASRRTGFNEKLFF TRBD1 once TRBJ1-4 TRBV5-6
TGCGCCAGCAGCCAAGCATCCCCTCTAGCGGGTTCAATCACAGATACGCAGTATTTT CASSQASPLAGSITDTQYF TRBD2 NA TRBJ2-3 TRBV4-3
TGTGCCAGTAGTCAAAAAAGGACAGGTACCTATGGCTACACCTTC CASSQKRTGTYGYTF TRBD1 once TRBJ1-2 TRBV19
TGTGCCAGCAGTTACTCGAGATCAGACAGGGGCTATGGCTACACCTTC CASSYSRSDRGYGYTF TRBD1 once TRBJ1-2 TRBV6-6
TGTGCCAGCAGACCTATCAGGGGGTTCACCGGGGAGCTGTTTTTT CASRPIRGFTGELFF TRBD1 NA TRBJ2-2 TRBV11-2
TGTGCCAGCAGCTTGGACAGCTATGGCTACACCTTC CASSLDSYGYTF NA once TRBJ1-2 TRBV5-6
TGTGCCAGCAGTGTAGGGCTGGAGACCCAGTACTTC CASSVGLETQYF NA NA TRBJ2-5 TRBV25-1
TGTGCCAGCAGCCGACGGCAGGGCCCAGGGCCCCAGCATTTT CASSRRQGPGPQHF NA few TRBJ1-5 TRBV7-2
TGTGCCAGCAGTGAAGGGACAGAACGAACTAGGGAGCAGTACTTC CASSEGTERTREQYF NA NA TRBJ2-7 TRBV6-1
TGTGCCAGCAGTGACGGGACTAGCGGGGAGCTGTTTTTT CASSDGTSGELFF TRBD2 NA TRBJ2-2 TRBV6-4
TGTGCCAGCAGCTCGACTGGGGGGAATGAAGCTTTCTTT CASSSTGGNEAFF NA NA TRBJ1-1 TRBV7-9
TGCGCCAGCAGCTTCTACGGACTAGCCGGGGATACGCAGTATTTT CASSFYGLAGDTQYF TRBD2 once TRBJ2-3 TRBV5-1
TGTGCCAGCAGGCCGGGGGGGGCGTCTGAGCAGTTCTTC CASRPGGASEQFF TRBD2 NA TRBJ2-1 TRBV6-5
TGTGCCAGCAGCGGGGGGAAGTCAGATACGCAGTATTTT CASSGGKSDTQYF NA few TRBJ2-3 TRBV7-2
TGTGCCAGCAGCGTAGGTACGACCTCATTGAACACTGAAGCTTTCTTT CASSVGTTSLNTEAFF NA NA TRBJ1-1 TRBV9
TGTGCCACCAGCAGAGTAGCGGGAGGGCCAGATACGCAGTATTTT CATSRVAGGPDTQYF TRBD2 few TRBJ2-3 TRBV15
TGTGCCAGCAGCCACCGGACTAGCGGGAGTCTCTACGAGCAGTACTTC CASSHRTSGSLYEQYF TRBD2 NA TRBJ2-7 TRBV27
TGTGCCAGCAGTGGGGACAGGGGAAGTGTATATAGCAATCAGCCCCAGCATTTT CASSGDRGSVYSNQPQHF TRBD1 NA TRBJ1-5 TRBV6-1
TGTGCCAGCAGCCGCAGGACAGGGGACGAGCAGTACTTC CASSRRTGDEQYF TRBD1 NA TRBJ2-7 TRBV7-6
TGTGCCAGCAGCTTAGGCCCTAGCGGGAGGATAAATGAGCAGTTCTTC CASSLGPSGRINEQFF TRBD2 NA TRBJ2-1 TRBV7-6
TGTGCCAGCAGCCCGATCTCTAGCGGAGGGGGGGAGACCCAGTACTTC CASSPISSGGGETQYF NA NA TRBJ2-5 TRBV11-2
TGTGCCAGCAGCCCAAGAGCGGGAGAATACAATGAGCAGTTCTTC CASSPRAGEYNEQFF TRBD2 NA TRBJ2-1 TRBV7-2
TGTGTCAGAAGCTTAGTCCGACAGGGGGCAGGTTACGAGCAGTACTTC CVRSLVRQGAGYEQYF NA NA TRBJ2-7 TRBV7-5
TGTGCCAGCAGTCGAGACCCGGGACCGCGCCCCGGGGAGCTGTTTTTT CASSRDPGPRPGELFF NA NA TRBJ2-2 TRBV9
TGTGCCAGCTCACTACAGGGTTCGCGTACGCAGTATTTT CASSLQGSRTQYF NA NA TRBJ2-3 TRBV18
TGTGCCAGCAGCTTAGATAAGGACAGTAACCAAGAGACCCAGTACTTC CASSLDKDSNQETQYF NA NA TRBJ2-5 TRBV7-9
TGTGCCAGCAGCTTTGGCTACGCCCAAGAGACCCAGTACTTC CASSFGYAQETQYF NA NA TRBJ2-5 TRBV5-6
TGTGCCAGCAGCTTAGCGCGGGGGGAAGGTGAAGAGACCCAGTACTTC CASSLARGEGEETQYF TRBD2 NA TRBJ2-5 TRBV11-1
TGTGCCAGCAGCTTTCTAGCGGGAGGGAACACCGGGGAGCTGTTTTTT CASSFLAGGNTGELFF TRBD2 NA TRBJ2-2 TRBV5-6
TGTACCAGTAGTATTAGACAAGGAGGTGAGACCCAGTACTTC CTSSIRQGGETQYF NA NA TRBJ2-5 TRBV19
TGCGCCAGCAGCCAAGGTAACAGCGGGACGGAAACCTACGAGCAGTACTTC CASSQGNSGTETYEQYF TRBD2 NA TRBJ2-7 TRBV4-1
TGTGCCAGCAGTGAATATCGGGGGGGGGAGACCCAGTACTTC CASSEYRGGETQYF TRBD2 NA TRBJ2-5 TRBV25-1
TGTGCCAGTAGTATATTGGGGGCGAGGGCTCCCTACGAGCAGTACTTC CASSILGARAPYEQYF NA NA TRBJ2-7 TRBV19
TGCGCCAGCAGCTTCAGGGGCCCTCTCAATGAGCAGTTCTTC CASSFRGPLNEQFF NA NA TRBJ2-1 TRBV5-1
TGTGCCAGCAGCTTGACTAGCGGGGAATACAATGAGCAGTTCTTC CASSLTSGEYNEQFF TRBD2 NA TRBJ2-1 TRBV5-4
TGTGCCAGCGGAGACAGGAGGGAAGACTACGAGCAGTACTTC CASGDRREDYEQYF NA NA TRBJ2-7 TRBV6-5
TGCAGCGCTGTGGGGTGGGACAGGGAAGAGACTAGCGGGAGGTCGTACAATGAGCAGTTCTTC CSAVGWDREETSGRSYNEQFF TRBD2 NA TRBJ2-1 TRBV29-1